The 3 T cell receptor beta chains given below trace back to one sample, sequenced in a study of T cell repertoires in cytomegalovirus infection. Using its own MiXCR run on the reads, TCRdb lists one record per CDR3 protein. Seen here are some 700,000 distinct CDR3 sequences, 30% to 35% observed once, and the top ten hold roughly 20%. No antigen has been identified for these receptors. This material consisted of cultured PBMCs, taken from culture after CMV antigen stimulation. These receptor sequences come from a human donor in good health (CMV status not recorded). Some clones in this sample may be carry-over from other donors' samples.

This clonotype showed up just a few times. The chain joins TRBV4-2 to TRBJ2-3; the match to TRBD2 covers 8 bases. Losses at the gene ends were 4 bases for V and 3 bases for J; bases not matched to a gene: 12. Germline values: CDR1 LGHNA, CDR2 YNFKEQ. CDR3 length: 17 residues. CDR3 region: CASSRLGGGRRTDTQYF. CDR3 nucleotides: TGTGCCAGCAGCCGCCTGGGCGGGGGGCGGAGGACAGATACGCAGTATTTT.

This clonotype was detected a few times. The chain links TRBV28 to TRBJ2-7; either TRBD1 or TRBD2 may fit D (5 bases each). From germline, CDR1 is MDHEN and CDR2 SYDVKM. The V and J ends lost 8 bases and 3 bases respectively, with 20 bases between them. The CDR3 is made up of 15 amino acids. The CDR3 nucleotides are TGTGCCAGCCGGCCGGGGCAGGCATCTAGCTACGAGCAGTACTTC. Protein product: CASRPGQASSYEQYF.

Worth noting for this clonotype: Since a much larger clone is just one base distant, this may be a read error. V gene TRBV7-8 combines with J gene TRBJ1-5; D is possibly TRBD1 (5 bases). V lost 11 bases and J lost 2, with 19 bases in between. This CDR3 is built from 15 residues. The V gene's germline CDR1 is SGHVS and CDR2 FQNEAQ. Here the CDR3 DNA reads TGTGCCCGCGGCAGGGTCCGTGATGGCAATCAGCCCCAGCATTTT. This translates into CARGRVRDGNQPQHF.